This T cell receptor beta chain is from a study of glioma-infiltrating T cells (dated by TCRdb to the mid-2010s). About the full investigation: TCR alpha- and beta-chain repertoires were sequenced from glioma tissue, non-neoplastic brain tissue and matched peripheral blood mononuclear cells. Three low-grade glioma patients, several primary glioblastoma patients, and three non-glioma patients who contributed non-neoplastic brain tissue made up the paired cohort. To measure how far tissue and blood T-cell populations diverged, each tissue-infiltrating repertoire was compared against the peripheral blood repertoire of the same patient.

Reading from cysteine to phenylalanine, the CDR3 counts 15 amino acids. Only the CDR3 DNA stays, 45 bases, in frame from base 1. Looking up the germline V gene yields CDR1 SNHLY and CDR2 FYNNEI. What the study reported, not specific to this receptor: Very few CDR3 sequences were shared between tissue and blood, attributed to high CDR3 diversity and limited sampling. Group comparisons rested on small numbers: three non-neoplastic, three low-grade glioma and fewer than 10 glioblastoma patients. VJ-independent divergence between tissue and blood was below expectation in non-neoplastic patients but above expectation in all gliomas, especially low-grade gliomas.

As for this clonotype: Its antigen remains unidentified. A much larger clone differs from this one at a single base, so this may be a read error.

The iRepertoire nested amplicon-rescue multiplex PCR (arm-PCR) platform was used to amplify TCR alpha and beta CDR3 regions from RNA. One-step reverse transcription and amplification used about 85-400 ng of tissue mRNA or PBMC total RNA as input. After bead purification, a secondary multiplex PCR added Illumina adapters, and libraries were gel-purified between 200 and 400 bp. The libraries contained internal 6-nucleotide barcodes that were used for demultiplexing. Sequencing of the libraries was done on an Illumina MiSeq using 2x220 or 2x250 nucleotide paired-end reads. Regarding the original processing steps: Paired reads were merged using FLASH 1.2.11 and aligned with BWA-MEM to the GRCh37 human genome, and TRA and TRB reads were then extracted. V and J assignment used an IMGT-derived reference of cassette sequences and CDR3 motifs that included pseudogenes. Three-frame translation of reads was performed, and productive CDR3s were defined as those with a C...FGXG motif and no stop codons. Clonotypes were defined as unique combinations of V-J cassette pair and CDR3 amino acid sequence. Reads were filtered by Hamming distance, with the threshold set by the sequence error rate of each sample in mapped regions. Starting from the raw public reads, TCRdb applied fastp trimming at Q25, assembled clones with MiXCR and retained in-frame beta chains. Every distinct CDR3 protein forms one entry, paired with its most common genes and DNA. TCRdb, rather than the study authors, made the V and J calls. Across this sample there are about 200,000 distinct CDR3 sequences, with over 30% seen only once. The ten largest account for roughly a fifth of the sample.

The receptor was derived from a human donor with low-grade glioma or glioblastoma, undergoing nonglioma brain surgery, or in good health (not recorded which). The sequence joins TRBV2 to TRBJ1-5, and 7 junction bases match TRBD1. The source material was glioma tissue, nonneoplastic brain tissue, or PBMCs (not recorded which). The DNA is TGTGCCAGCCGAGACAGGGAGAGAAGCAATCAGCCCCGGCATTTT. This sequence encodes CASRDRERSNQPRHF.